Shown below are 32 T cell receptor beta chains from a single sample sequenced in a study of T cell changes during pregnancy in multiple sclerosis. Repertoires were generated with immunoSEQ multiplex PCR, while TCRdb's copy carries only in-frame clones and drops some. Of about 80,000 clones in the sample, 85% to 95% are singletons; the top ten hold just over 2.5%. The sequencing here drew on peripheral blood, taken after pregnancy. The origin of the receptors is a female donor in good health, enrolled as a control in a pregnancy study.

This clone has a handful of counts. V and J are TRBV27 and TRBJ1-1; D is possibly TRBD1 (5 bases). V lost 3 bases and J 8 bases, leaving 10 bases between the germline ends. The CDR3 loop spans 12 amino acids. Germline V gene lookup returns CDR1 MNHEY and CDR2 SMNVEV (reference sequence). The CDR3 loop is CASSFRGSEAFF. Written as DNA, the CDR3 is TGTGCCAGCAGTTTTCGGGGGTCGGAAGCTTTCTTT.

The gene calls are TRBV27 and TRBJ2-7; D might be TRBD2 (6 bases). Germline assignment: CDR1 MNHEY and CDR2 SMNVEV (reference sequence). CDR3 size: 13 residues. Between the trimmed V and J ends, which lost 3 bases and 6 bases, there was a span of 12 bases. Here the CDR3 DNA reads TGTGCCAGCAGTTTGAACGGGAGAGGCGAGCAGTACTTC. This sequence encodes CASSLNGRGEQYF.

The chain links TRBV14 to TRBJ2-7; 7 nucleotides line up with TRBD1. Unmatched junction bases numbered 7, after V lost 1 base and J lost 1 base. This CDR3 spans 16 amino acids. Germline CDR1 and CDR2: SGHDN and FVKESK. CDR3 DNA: TGTGCCAGCAGCCAAGCGACCGGGACAGCTTCCTACGAGCAGTACTTC. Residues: CASSQATGTASYEQYF.

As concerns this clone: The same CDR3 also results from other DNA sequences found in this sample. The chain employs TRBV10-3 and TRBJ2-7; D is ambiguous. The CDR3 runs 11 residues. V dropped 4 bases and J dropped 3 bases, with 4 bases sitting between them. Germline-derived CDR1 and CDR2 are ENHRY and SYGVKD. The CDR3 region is CAISVNYEQYF. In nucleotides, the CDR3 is TGTGCCATCAGTGTAAACTACGAGCAGTACTTC.

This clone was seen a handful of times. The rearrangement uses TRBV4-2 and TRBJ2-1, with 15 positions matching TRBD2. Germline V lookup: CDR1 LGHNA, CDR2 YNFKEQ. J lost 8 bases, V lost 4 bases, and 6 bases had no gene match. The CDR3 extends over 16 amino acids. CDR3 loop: CASSPRTSGGVDEQFF. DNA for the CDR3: TGTGCCAGCAGCCCGAGGACTAGCGGGGGGGTCGATGAGCAGTTCTTC.

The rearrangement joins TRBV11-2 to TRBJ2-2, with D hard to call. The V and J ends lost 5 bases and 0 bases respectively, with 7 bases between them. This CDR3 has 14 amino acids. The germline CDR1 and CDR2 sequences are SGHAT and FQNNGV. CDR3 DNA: TGTGCCAGCAGCCTTTTCGCGAACACCGGGGAGCTGTTTTTT. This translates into CASSLFANTGELFF.

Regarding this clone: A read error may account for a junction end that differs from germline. The CDR3 DNA follows: TGTGCCGGCTCACCTTTAGCGACAGGGACCTCCTACGAGCAGTACTTC. It is translated as CAGSPLATGTSYEQYF. The genes are TRBV18 and TRBJ2-7, with 7 bases identical to TRBD1. The CDR3 contains 16 residues. The germline CDR1 and CDR2 sequences are KGHSH and LQKENI.

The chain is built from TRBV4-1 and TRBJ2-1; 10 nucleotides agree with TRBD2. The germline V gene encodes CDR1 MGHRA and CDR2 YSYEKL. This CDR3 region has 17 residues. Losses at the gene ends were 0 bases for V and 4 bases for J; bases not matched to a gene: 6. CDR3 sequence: CASSQDLSSGSYNEQFF. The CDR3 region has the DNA TGCGCCAGCAGCCAAGATCTGTCTAGCGGGAGTTACAATGAGCAGTTCTTC.

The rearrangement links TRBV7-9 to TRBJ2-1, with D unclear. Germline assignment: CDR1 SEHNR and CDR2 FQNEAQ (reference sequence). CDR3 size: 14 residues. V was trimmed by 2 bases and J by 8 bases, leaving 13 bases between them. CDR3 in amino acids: CASSLYRGIDEQFF. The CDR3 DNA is TGTGCCAGCAGCTTATATAGAGGTATCGATGAGCAGTTCTTC. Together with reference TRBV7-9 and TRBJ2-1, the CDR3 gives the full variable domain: DTGVSQNPRHKITKRGQNVTFRCDPISEHNRLYWYRQTLGQGPEFLTYFQNEAQLEKSRLLSDRFSAERPKGSFSTLEIQRTEQGDSAMYLCASSLYRGIDEQFFGPGTRLTVL.

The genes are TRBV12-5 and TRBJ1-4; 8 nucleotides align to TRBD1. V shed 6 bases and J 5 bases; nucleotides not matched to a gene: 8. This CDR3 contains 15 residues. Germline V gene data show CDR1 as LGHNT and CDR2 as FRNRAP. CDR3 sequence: CASGSQGAPNEKLFF. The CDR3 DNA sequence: TGTGCTAGTGGATCTCAGGGGGCGCCCAATGAAAAACTGTTTTTT. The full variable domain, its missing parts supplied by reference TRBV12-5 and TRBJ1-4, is DARVTQTPRHKVTEMGQEVTMRCQPILGHNTVFWYRQTMMQGLELLAYFRNRAPLDDSGMPKDRFSAEMPDATLATLKIQPSEPRDSAVYFCASGSQGAPNEKLFFGSGTQLSVL.

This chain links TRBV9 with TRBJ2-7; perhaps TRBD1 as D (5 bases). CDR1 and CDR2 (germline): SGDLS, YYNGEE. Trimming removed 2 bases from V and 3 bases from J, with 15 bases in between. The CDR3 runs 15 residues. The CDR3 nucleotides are TGTGCCAGCAGCGTTACCGCAGGGTCCCTCTACGAGCAGTACTTC. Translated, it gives CASSVTAGSLYEQYF.

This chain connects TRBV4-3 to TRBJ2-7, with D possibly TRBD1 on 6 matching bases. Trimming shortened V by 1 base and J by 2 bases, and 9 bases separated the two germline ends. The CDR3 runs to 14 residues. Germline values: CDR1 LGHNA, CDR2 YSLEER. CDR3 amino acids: CASSQAWGPYEQYF. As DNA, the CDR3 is TGCGCCAGCAGCCAAGCCTGGGGGCCCTACGAGCAGTACTTC.

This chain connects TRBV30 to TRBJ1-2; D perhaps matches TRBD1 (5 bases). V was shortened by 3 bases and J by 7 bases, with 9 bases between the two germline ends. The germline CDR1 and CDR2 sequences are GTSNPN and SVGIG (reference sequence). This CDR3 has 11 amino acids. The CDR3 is CAWRAGLGYTF. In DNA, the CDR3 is TGTGCCTGGAGGGCGGGGCTTGGCTACACCTTC.

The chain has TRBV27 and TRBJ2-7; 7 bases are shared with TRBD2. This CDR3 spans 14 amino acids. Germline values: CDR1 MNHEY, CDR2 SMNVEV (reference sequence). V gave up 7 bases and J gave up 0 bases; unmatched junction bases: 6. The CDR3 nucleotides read TGTGCCAGCATGGCTAGCGGTAGCTCCTACGAGCAGTACTTC. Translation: CASMASGSSYEQYF.

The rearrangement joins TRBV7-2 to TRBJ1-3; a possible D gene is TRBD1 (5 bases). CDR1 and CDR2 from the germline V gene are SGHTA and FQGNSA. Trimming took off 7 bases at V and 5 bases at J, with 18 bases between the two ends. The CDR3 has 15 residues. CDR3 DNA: TGTGCCAGCACCTCGGCGGGGGGTAGGAGAAACACCATATATTTT. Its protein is CASTSAGGRRNTIYF. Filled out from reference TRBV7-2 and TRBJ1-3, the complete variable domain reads GAGVSQSPSNKVTEKGKDVELRCDPISGHTALYWYRQSLGQGLEFLIYFQGNSAPDKSGLPSDRFSAERTGGSVSTLTIQRTQQEDSAVYLCASTSAGGRRNTIYFGEGSWLTVV.

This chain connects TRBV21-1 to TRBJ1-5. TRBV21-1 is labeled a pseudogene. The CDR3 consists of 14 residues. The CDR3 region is CASSKVYRNQPQHF. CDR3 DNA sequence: TGTGCCAGCAGCAAAGTCTATCGCAATCAGCCCCAGCATTTT.

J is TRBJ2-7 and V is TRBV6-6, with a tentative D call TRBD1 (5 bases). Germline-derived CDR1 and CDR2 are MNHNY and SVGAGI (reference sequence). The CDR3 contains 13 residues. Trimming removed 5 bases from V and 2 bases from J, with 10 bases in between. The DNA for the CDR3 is TGTGCCAGCAGTGACAGTACGACCTACGAGCAGTACTTC. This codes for CASSDSTTYEQYF.

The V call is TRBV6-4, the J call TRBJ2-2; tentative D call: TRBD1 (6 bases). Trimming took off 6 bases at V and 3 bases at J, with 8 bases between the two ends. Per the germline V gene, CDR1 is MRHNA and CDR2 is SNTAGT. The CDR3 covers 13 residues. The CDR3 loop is CASSSGDTGELFF. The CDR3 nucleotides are TGTGCCAGCAGCTCAGGGGACACCGGGGAGCTGTTTTTT.

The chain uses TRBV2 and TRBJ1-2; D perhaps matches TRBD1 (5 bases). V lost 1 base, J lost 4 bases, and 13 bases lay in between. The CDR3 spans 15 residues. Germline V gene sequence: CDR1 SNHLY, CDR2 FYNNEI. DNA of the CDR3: TGTGCCAGCAGTGAAGGGGCGGGACCGAGCTATGGCTACACCTTC. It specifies CASSEGAGPSYGYTF.

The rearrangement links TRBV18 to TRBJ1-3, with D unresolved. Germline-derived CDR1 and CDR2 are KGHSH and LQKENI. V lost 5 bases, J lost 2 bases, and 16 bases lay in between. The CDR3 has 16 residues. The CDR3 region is CASSALEVLAGNTIYF. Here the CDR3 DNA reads TGTGCCAGCTCAGCCTTGGAGGTTTTGGCTGGAAACACCATATATTTT.

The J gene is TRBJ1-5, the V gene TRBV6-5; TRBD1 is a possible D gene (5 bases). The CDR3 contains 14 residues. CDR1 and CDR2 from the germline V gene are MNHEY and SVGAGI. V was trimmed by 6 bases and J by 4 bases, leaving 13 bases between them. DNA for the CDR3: TGTGCCAGCAGCCCTCAGGGATCTAATCAGCCCCAGCATTTT. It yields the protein CASSPQGSNQPQHF.

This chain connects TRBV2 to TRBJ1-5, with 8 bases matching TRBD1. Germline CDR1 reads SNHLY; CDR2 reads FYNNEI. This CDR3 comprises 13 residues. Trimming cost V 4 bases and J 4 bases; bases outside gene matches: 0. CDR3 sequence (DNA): TGTGCCAGCAGTGGACAGGGGAATCAGCCCCAGCATTTT. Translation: CASSGQGNQPQHF.

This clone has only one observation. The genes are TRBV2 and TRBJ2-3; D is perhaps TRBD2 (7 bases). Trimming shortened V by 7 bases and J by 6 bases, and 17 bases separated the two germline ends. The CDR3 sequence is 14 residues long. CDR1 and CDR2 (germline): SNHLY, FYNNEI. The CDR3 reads CASTDSGAGDTQYF. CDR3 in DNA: TGTGCCAGCACGGACAGCGGGGCGGGGGATACGCAGTATTTT.

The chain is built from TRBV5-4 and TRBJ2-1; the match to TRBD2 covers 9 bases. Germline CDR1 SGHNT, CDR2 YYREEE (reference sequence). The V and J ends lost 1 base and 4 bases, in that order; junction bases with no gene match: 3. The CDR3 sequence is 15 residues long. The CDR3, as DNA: TGTGCCAGCAGCTTGATAGCGGGAGAATACAATGAGCAGTTCTTC. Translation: CASSLIAGEYNEQFF.

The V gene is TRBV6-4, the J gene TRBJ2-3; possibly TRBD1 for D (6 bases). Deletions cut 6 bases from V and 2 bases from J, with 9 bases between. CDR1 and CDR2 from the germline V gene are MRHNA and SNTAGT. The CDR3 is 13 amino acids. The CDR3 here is CASSTGFTDTQYF. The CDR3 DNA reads TGTGCCAGCAGCACAGGGTTCACAGATACGCAGTATTTT.

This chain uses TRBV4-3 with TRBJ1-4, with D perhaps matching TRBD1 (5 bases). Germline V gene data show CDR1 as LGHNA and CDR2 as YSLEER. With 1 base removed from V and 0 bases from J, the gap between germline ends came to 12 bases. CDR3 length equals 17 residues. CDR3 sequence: CASSQARFRATNEKLFF. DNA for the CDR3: TGCGCCAGCAGCCAAGCCCGATTCAGGGCAACTAATGAAAAACTGTTTTTT.

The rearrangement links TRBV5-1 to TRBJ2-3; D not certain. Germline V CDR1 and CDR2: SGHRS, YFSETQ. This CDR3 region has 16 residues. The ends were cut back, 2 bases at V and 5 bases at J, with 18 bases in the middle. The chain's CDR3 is CASSFLSVLGQDTQYF. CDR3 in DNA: TGCGCCAGCAGCTTTCTAAGTGTCCTTGGTCAAGATACGCAGTATTTT.

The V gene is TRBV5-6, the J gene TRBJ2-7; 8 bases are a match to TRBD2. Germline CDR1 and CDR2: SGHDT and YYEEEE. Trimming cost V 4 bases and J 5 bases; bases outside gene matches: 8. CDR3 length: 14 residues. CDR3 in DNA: TGTGCCAGCAGCCCAGCGGGAGTTGTCAACGAGCAGTACTTC. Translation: CASSPAGVVNEQYF.

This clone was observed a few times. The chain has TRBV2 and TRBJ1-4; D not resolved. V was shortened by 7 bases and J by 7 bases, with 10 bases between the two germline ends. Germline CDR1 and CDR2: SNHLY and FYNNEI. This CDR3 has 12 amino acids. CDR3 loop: CASTGLGEKLFF. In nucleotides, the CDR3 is TGTGCCAGCACCGGGTTAGGTGAAAAACTGTTTTTT.

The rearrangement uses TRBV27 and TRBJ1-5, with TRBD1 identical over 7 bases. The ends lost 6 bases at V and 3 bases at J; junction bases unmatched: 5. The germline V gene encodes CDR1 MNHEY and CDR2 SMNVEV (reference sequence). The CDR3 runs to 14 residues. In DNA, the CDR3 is TGTGCCAGCAGGAAGACAGGGTCCAATCAGCCCCAGCATTTT. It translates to CASRKTGSNQPQHF.

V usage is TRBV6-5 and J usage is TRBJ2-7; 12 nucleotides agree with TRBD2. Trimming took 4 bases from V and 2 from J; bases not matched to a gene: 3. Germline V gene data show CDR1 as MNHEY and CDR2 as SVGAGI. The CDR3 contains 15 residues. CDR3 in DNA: TGTGCCAGCAGTTCCGGACTAGCGGGAACCTACGAGCAGTACTTC. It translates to CASSSGLAGTYEQYF.

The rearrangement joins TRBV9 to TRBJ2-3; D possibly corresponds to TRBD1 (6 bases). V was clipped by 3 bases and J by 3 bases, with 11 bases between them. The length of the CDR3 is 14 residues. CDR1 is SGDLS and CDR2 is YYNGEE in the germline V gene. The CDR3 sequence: CASSDGQRTDTQYF. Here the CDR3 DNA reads TGTGCCAGCAGCGACGGACAGAGGACAGATACGCAGTATTTT.